What follows are 23 T cell receptor beta chains derived from one specimen sequenced in a study of T-cell memory formation after mild COVID-19. MiXCR was run by TCRdb on the 5' RACE reads, yielding one entry per CDR3 protein. The sample lists 55,000 to 75,000 distinct CDR3 sequences; about a quarter were seen once. The source material was PBMCs or a T cell subset sorted from them (not recorded which). All receptors derive from a young man who had mild COVID-19 (a few samples of this study predate the infection). Cell type and time point are not known.

This chain joins TRBV29-1 and TRBJ2-3; D call uncertain. The CDR3 consists of 13 residues. Trimming shortened V by 0 bases and J by 6 bases, and 10 bases separated the two germline ends. Germline CDR1 is SQVTM and CDR2 is ANQGSEA. Here the CDR3 DNA reads TGCAGCGTTGAAGATTTGACCAGGGATACGCAGTATTTT. Amino acid sequence: CSVEDLTRDTQYF.

The V call is TRBV27, the J call TRBJ1-1, with D perhaps TRBD1 (6 bases). Germline CDR1 is MNHEY and CDR2 is SMNVEV (reference sequence). Trimming took off 6 bases at V and 7 bases at J, with 15 bases between the two ends. CDR3 size: 13 residues. CDR3 nucleotides: TGTGCCAGCAGAACAGGGTTGGGTGGTGAAGCTTTCTTT. Amino acid sequence: CASRTGLGGEAFF.

As DNA, the CDR3 is TGCAGCGTTGCCAGGGACACCGGGGAGCTGTTTTTT. It codes for CSVARDTGELFF. The gene calls are TRBV29-1 and TRBJ2-2; tentative D call: TRBD1 (5 bases). This CDR3 has 12 residues. CDR1 is SQVTM and CDR2 is ANQGSEA in the germline V gene. Trimming took 4 bases from V and 3 from J, leaving 6 bases between them.

This clonotype was picked up a small number of times. The rearrangement links TRBV5-1 to TRBJ2-3; 7 bases are shared with TRBD2. Germline V gives CDR1 SGHRS, CDR2 YFSETQ. The CDR3 totals 15 residues. J was trimmed by 2 bases and V by 4 bases; bases with no gene match: 7. The CDR3 here is CASSPRGVYTDTQYF. The DNA of the CDR3 is TGCGCCAGCAGCCCTCGGGGGGTTTACACAGATACGCAGTATTTT.

The chain combines TRBV20-1 with TRBJ2-7, with a tentative D call TRBD1 (6 bases). The CDR3 is 13 amino acids. Germline V gene data show CDR1 as DFQATT and CDR2 as SNEGSKA (reference sequence). Trimming cost V 0 bases and J 3 bases, with 9 bases left between them. CDR3 DNA sequence: TGCAGTGCTAGAGAGGGCAGGGGCTACGAGCAGTACGTC. It codes for CSAREGRGYEQYV.

In its sample, this clonotype was seen a few times. J is TRBJ2-1 and V is TRBV20-1; 11 bases align to TRBD2. The CDR3 loop spans 15 amino acids. Germline values: CDR1 DFQATT, CDR2 SNEGSKA (reference sequence). The V segment lost 2 bases and the J segment 9 bases; nucleotides outside the gene matches: 9. The CDR3 here is CSARRLAGGTGEQFF. The DNA for the CDR3 is TGCAGTGCTAGACGCCTAGCGGGGGGTACGGGTGAGCAGTTCTTC.

This clonotype was seen a handful of times. The rearrangement links TRBV7-2 to TRBJ2-7; 7 nucleotides agree with TRBD1. This CDR3 has 12 amino acids. CDR1 is SGHTA, CDR2 FQGNSA, per germline. After removal of 4 bases from V and 6 bases from J, the junction contained 3 bases not matched to a gene. CDR3 nucleotides: TGTGCCAGCAGCTGGACAGGTCTCGAGCAGTACTTC. Residues: CASSWTGLEQYF.

V gene TRBV7-2 combines with J gene TRBJ2-7, with 8 bases aligning to TRBD2. This CDR3 contains 13 residues. V was pared by 5 bases and J by 4 bases, with 4 bases of the junction left unmatched. CDR1 and CDR2 from the germline V gene are SGHTA and FQGNSA. The CDR3 loop is CASSAGGGYEQYF. The CDR3 nucleotides are TGTGCCAGCAGCGCGGGGGGAGGTTACGAGCAGTACTTC.

This rearrangement joins TRBV2 to TRBJ2-3; no clear D. From germline, CDR1 is SNHLY and CDR2 FYNNEI. Trimming cost V 6 bases and J 4 bases, with 11 bases left between them. The CDR3 is 13 amino acids. CDR3: CASSRFVSDTQYF. The CDR3 DNA follows: TGTGCCAGCAGCAGGTTCGTCTCAGATACGCAGTATTTT. The whole variable domain, filled in from reference TRBV2 and TRBJ2-3, reads EPEVTQTPSHQVTQMGQEVILRCVPISNHLYFYWYRQILGQKVEFLVSFYNNEISEKSEIFDDQFSVERPDGSNFTLKIRSTKLEDSAMYFCASSRFVSDTQYFGPGTRLTVL.

The V gene is TRBV7-6, the J gene TRBJ2-2; 9 nucleotides agree with TRBD1. Germline CDR1 reads SGHVS; CDR2 reads FNYEAQ. The CDR3 sequence is 19 residues long. Unmatched junction bases numbered 15, after V lost 7 bases and J lost 0 bases. The CDR3 protein is CASTNPLFDRGANTGELFF. CDR3 nucleotide sequence: TGTGCCAGCACCAACCCCCTCTTCGACAGGGGGGCGAACACCGGGGAGCTGTTTTTT.

This rearrangement joins TRBV5-6 to TRBJ1-2; no clear D. V was clipped by 2 bases and J by 4 bases, with 15 bases between them. CDR1 is SGHDT, CDR2 YYEEEE, per germline. The CDR3 contains 15 residues. The CDR3 here is CASSLSGNGVYGYTF. The CDR3 DNA sequence: TGTGCCAGCAGCTTATCCGGGAATGGTGTCTATGGCTACACCTTC.

This clonotype was counted between two and nine times. The chain recombines TRBV12-3 or TRBV12-4 with TRBJ2-1; D call uncertain. V was shortened by 5 bases and J by 8 bases, with 10 bases between the two germline ends. The CDR3 contains 12 residues. CDR3 sequence: CASSPADHEQFF. As DNA, the CDR3 is TGTGCCAGCAGTCCTGCCGATCATGAGCAGTTCTTC.

The genes are TRBV7-8 and TRBJ2-7; 7 positions agree with TRBD1. Unmatched junction bases numbered 8, after V lost 5 bases and J lost 4 bases. Germline V CDR1 and CDR2: SGHVS, FQNEAQ. This CDR3 comprises 14 residues. CDR3 amino acids: CASSPYSGGYEQYV. CDR3 DNA sequence: TGTGCCAGCAGCCCATACTCAGGGGGATACGAGCAGTACGTC.

The chain is built from TRBV7-8 and TRBJ2-5; 7 bases are a match to TRBD2. The J segment lost 5 bases and the V segment lost 5 bases, leaving 8 bases of the junction unmatched. In germline, CDR1 is SGHVS, CDR2 FQNEAQ. The CDR3 length is 14 residues. DNA of the CDR3: TGTGCCAGCAGCGCCGGACTAGGGTTGGAGACCCAGTACTTC. This codes for CASSAGLGLETQYF.

The table lists this clonotype with a few counts. This chain links TRBV7-9 with TRBJ2-2; the match to TRBD1 covers 9 bases. The CDR3 runs 17 residues. CDR1 is SEHNR, CDR2 FQNEAQ, per germline (reference sequence). V lost 5 bases to trimming and J lost 6 bases; unmatched junction nucleotides: 13. The CDR3 region has the DNA TGTGCCAGCAGCACCACGACGGGACAGGGTCATCCCGGGGAGCTGTTTTTT. Translation: CASSTTTGQGHPGELFF.

The gene calls are TRBV6-2 or TRBV6-3 and TRBJ2-3; 8 bases map to TRBD1. The V and J ends lost 10 bases and 1 base, in that order; junction bases with no gene match: 4. From germline, CDR1 is MNHEY and CDR2 SVGEGT. This CDR3 is 13 amino acids long. The CDR3 reads CATGQGGTDTQYF. CDR3 nucleotide sequence: TGTGCCACAGGACAGGGTGGCACAGATACGCAGTATTTT.

This chain joins TRBV27 and TRBJ2-2, with unresolved D. This CDR3 region has 14 residues. Per germline, CDR1 MNHEY and CDR2 SMNVEV (reference sequence). The ends were cut back, 4 bases at V and 3 bases at J, with 9 bases in the middle. The CDR3 is CASSWGSHTGELFF. CDR3 coding DNA: TGTGCCAGCAGTTGGGGAAGCCACACCGGGGAGCTGTTTTTT.

V is TRBV15 and J is TRBJ2-5, with D hard to call. Trimming removed 3 bases from V and 4 bases from J, with 3 bases in between. The V gene's germline CDR1 is LNHNV and CDR2 YYDKDF (reference sequence). This CDR3 is built from 11 residues. The CDR3 region is CATSSRETQYF. The CDR3 region has the DNA TGTGCCACCAGCAGTCGAGAGACCCAGTACTTC.

V and J are TRBV5-1 and TRBJ1-1; possible D gene TRBD1, 5 bases. With 3 bases removed from V and 4 bases from J, the gap between germline ends came to 10 bases. Germline lookup yields CDR1 SGHRS and CDR2 YFSETQ. CDR3 length equals 13 residues. Here the CDR3 DNA reads TGCGCCAGCAGCTGGGGGGGAGGCACTGAAGCTTTCTTT. This sequence encodes CASSWGGGTEAFF.

The CDR3 nucleotides read TGTGCCAGCAGCTTGGGCCAAAACCCCTACGAGCAGTACTTC. It translates to CASSLGQNPYEQYF. The V gene is TRBV7-9, the J gene TRBJ2-7, with D unresolved. Trimming took off 3 bases at V and 2 bases at J, with 11 bases between the two ends. CDR1 is SEHNR, CDR2 FQNEAQ, per germline (reference sequence). This CDR3 comprises 14 residues.

This chain uses TRBV2 with TRBJ2-2, with D possibly being TRBD1 (5 bases). V lost 10 bases, J lost 6 bases, and 15 bases lay in between. This CDR3 contains 13 residues. Germline CDR1 reads SNHLY; CDR2 reads FYNNEI. In DNA form, the CDR3 reads TGTGCCACCGAGACAGTCAAGCCCGGGGAGCTGTTTTTT. This sequence encodes CATETVKPGELFF.

The sample holds a few counts of this clonotype. The chain is built from TRBV6-2 or TRBV6-3 and TRBJ2-3; D remains unclear. The CDR3 contains 13 residues. V lost 2 bases and J 4 bases, leaving 7 bases between the germline ends. Germline V lookup: CDR1 MNHEY, CDR2 SVGEGT. The CDR3 DNA follows: TGTGCCAGCAGTTACGCCCGGGCAGATACGCAGTATTTT. Translated, it gives CASSYARADTQYF.

The rearrangement uses TRBV20-1 and TRBJ1-1; perhaps TRBD1 as D (6 bases). The CDR3 runs to 13 residues. The germline V gene encodes CDR1 DFQATT and CDR2 SNEGSKA (reference sequence). The V gene lost 5 bases and the J gene lost 4 bases, with 14 bases spanning the gap. The CDR3 DNA reads TGCAGTGCTCAAACAGGGTGGGGCACTGAAGCTTTCTTT. It yields the protein CSAQTGWGTEAFF.